The source of this T cell receptor (beta chain) is a study of shared clonotypes between healthy human individuals. Study-wide results and limits: The small donor group covered limited genetic and exposure diversity.

Turning to this clone: The target antigen is unknown.

The CDR3 sequence is 15 residues long. CDR1 and CDR2 from the germline V gene are MDHEN and SYDVKM. V was pared by 7 bases and J by 3 bases, with 8 bases of the junction left unmatched. Measured with immunoSEQ multiplex PCR; TCRdb has only the in-frame clones, and not every one. This sample has approximately 2.5 million clones, with roughly 93% found just once. Sequenced: naive CD4+ T cells from PBMCs. As to subset: CD45RA+ positively selected. The clonotype originates from a man between 18 and 29 years old in good health. Some clones in this sample may be carry-over from other donors' samples. This chain joins TRBV28 and TRBJ2-2, with 7 bases fitting TRBD2. The CDR3 spells CASKSGGVDTGELFF. As DNA, the CDR3 is TGTGCCAGCAAATCGGGAGGAGTTGACACCGGGGAGCTGTTTTTT.